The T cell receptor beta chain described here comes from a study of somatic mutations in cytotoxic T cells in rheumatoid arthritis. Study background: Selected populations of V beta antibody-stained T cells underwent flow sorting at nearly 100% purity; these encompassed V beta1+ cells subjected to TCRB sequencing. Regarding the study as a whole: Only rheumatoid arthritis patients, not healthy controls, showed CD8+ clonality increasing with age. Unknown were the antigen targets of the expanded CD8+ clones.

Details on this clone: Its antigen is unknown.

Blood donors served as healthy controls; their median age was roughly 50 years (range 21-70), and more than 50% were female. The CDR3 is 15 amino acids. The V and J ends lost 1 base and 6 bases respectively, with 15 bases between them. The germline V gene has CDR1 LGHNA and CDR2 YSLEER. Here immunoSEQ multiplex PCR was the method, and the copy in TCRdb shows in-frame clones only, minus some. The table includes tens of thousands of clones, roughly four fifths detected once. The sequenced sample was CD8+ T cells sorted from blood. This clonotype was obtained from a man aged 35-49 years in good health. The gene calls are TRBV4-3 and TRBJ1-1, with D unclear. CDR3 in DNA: TGCGCCAGCAGCCAAGCCGGAACAGTTAAAGCTGAAGCTTTCTTT. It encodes CASSQAGTVKAEAFF.